This TCR beta chain was recorded in a study of Ad26.COV2.S vaccination and SARS-CoV-2 variants. About the study: Intramuscular Ad26.COV2.S at 5x10^10 or 1x10^11 viral particles.

Using immunoSEQ multiplex PCR, the repertoire was profiled, and TCRdb retains in-frame clones only, with some absent. The sample lists about 320,000 clones, about 82% seen once, with approximately 2.2% in the top ten. Trimming pared 6 bases from V and 10 bases from J, leaving 15 bases between. Germline V CDR1 and CDR2: MNHEY, SVGAGI. The CDR3 has 12 residues. General study points: Participants given vaccine showed non-spike TCR breadth similar to that of placebo recipients.

For this clone: What it binds is unknown.

Sample treatment: approximately 18 received Ad26.COV2.S at low or high dose, single or two shots; roughly five received placebo; per-sample allocation not given. Samples analyzed were those drawn on day 63 after the first vaccine or placebo injection. The administered vaccine (an Ad26 vector) expressed Wuhan-strain SARS-CoV-2 spike. The rearrangement links TRBV6-5 to TRBJ1-1; D remains unclear. The source material was peripheral blood, sampled in a trial of Ad26.COV2.S vaccine versus placebo. The sequence came from a person aged 18-60 years who received the Ad26.COV2.S COVID-19 vaccine or a placebo. The chain's CDR3 is CASSPFVGVAFF. CDR3 bases: TGTGCCAGCAGCCCGTTTGTTGGGGTAGCTTTCTTT.